This TCR beta chain was sequenced for a study of T cells after somatic rescue of genetic block. Trimming shortened V by 0 bases and J by 3 bases, and 15 bases separated the two germline ends. The CDR3 consists of 16 residues. Germline CDR1 LGHNA, CDR2 YSLEER. Sequencing was performed with immunoSEQ multiplex PCR; in TCRdb, only in-frame clones are kept and a portion is missing. The sample lists around 67,000 clones, 92% seen once, with about 3% in the top ten. The TCR originated in a man aged 40-49 years. V gene TRBV4-3 combines with J gene TRBJ2-7; D might be TRBD1 (6 bases). Sequencing was done on a sample of peripheral blood mononuclear cells (PBMCs). In DNA, the CDR3 is TGCGCCAGCAGCCAAGATCTGGGGGCAGGCCTCTACGAGCAGTACTTC. Translation: CASSQDLGAGLYEQYF.